This T cell receptor beta chain is drawn from a study of blood T cell repertoires in COVID-19. CDR3 length equals 15 residues. Germline V gene lookup returns CDR1 SGHAT and CDR2 FQNNGV. The V end was cut by 0 bases, the J end by 2 bases, with 11 bases between. The protocol was immunoSEQ multiplex PCR, while the TCRdb copy is restricted to in-frame clones and leaves out a portion. The sample has over 200,000 clones, about nine tenths seen once. This chain uses TRBV11-2 with TRBJ2-7; TRBD2 is a possible D gene (6 bases). Specimen: PBMCs or T cells enriched from blood (not recorded which). The receptor was isolated from a man between 18 and 35 years old who had recovered from COVID-19. The CDR3 loop reads CASSLDAGIPYEQYF. The CDR3 coding sequence is TGTGCCAGCAGCTTAGATGCGGGGATACCCTACGAGCAGTACTTC.